This passage covers 16 T cell receptor beta chains from one sample sequenced in a study of CD8+ T cells in alopecia areata. The authors extracted RNA and reverse transcribed it into cDNA as the sequencing template. Here immunoSEQ multiplex PCR was the method, and the copy in TCRdb shows in-frame clones only, minus some. The sample records just over 150,000 clones, 55% to 75% being singletons. Indicated treatment: oral pan-JAK inhibitor, 5-10 mg twice daily. The material sequenced was CD4+ T cells sorted from blood, taken at week 4, from a patient treated with tofacitinib. The receptors originated from a human donor with alopecia areata.

This clone was seen a few times. The chain joins TRBV6-6 to TRBJ1-1, with a tentative D call TRBD1 (6 bases). Germline V gene sequence: CDR1 MNHNY, CDR2 SVGAGI (reference sequence). V lost 3 bases, J lost 5 bases, and 13 bases lay in between. The CDR3 has 14 residues. CDR3 residues: CASSYQGSITEAFF. DNA of the CDR3: TGTGCCAGCAGTTATCAGGGGAGTATTACTGAAGCTTTCTTT.

The chain is built from TRBV27 and TRBJ2-1, with 12 bases fitting TRBD2. The J segment lost 0 bases and the V segment lost 7 bases, leaving 16 bases of the junction unmatched. This CDR3 contains 20 residues. CDR1 MNHEY and CDR2 SMNVEV come from the germline V gene (reference sequence). The CDR3 spells CASNPEALAGGPSSYNEQFF. The CDR3 DNA follows: TGTGCCAGCAACCCTGAGGCACTAGCGGGGGGCCCTAGCTCCTACAATGAGCAGTTCTTC.

The chain joins TRBV29-1 to TRBJ2-3; 7 bases line up with TRBD1. Trimming at V came to 6 bases and at J to 5 bases, leaving 5 bases not matched to a gene. The germline gives CDR1 SQVTM, CDR2 ANQGSEA. CDR3 length: 12 residues. CDR3 bases: TGCAGCGTCCGGACAGGTAGAGATACGCAGTATTTT. Protein sequence: CSVRTGRDTQYF.

The chain employs TRBV6-1 and TRBJ1-1; possible D gene TRBD1, 5 bases. The CDR3 spans 13 residues. From germline, CDR1 is MNHNS and CDR2 SASEGT. Trimming left V 0 bases short and J 8 bases short, with 10 bases between. The CDR3 nucleotides read TGTGCCAGCAGTGAAGCCTCAGGGTTGGAAGCTTTCTTT. Translating it yields CASSEASGLEAFF.

This sequence joins TRBV29-1 and TRBJ1-2; 11 bases line up with TRBD1. CDR3 length: 13 residues. V trimming: 7 bases; J trimming: 7 bases; junction bases outside the gene matches: 8. The germline gives CDR1 SQVTM, CDR2 ANQGSEA. The CDR3 region has the DNA TGCAGCGCCCCGGGACAGGGGGTCTTTGGCTACACCTTC. Its protein is CSAPGQGVFGYTF.

A few counts support this clone. The rearrangement links TRBV7-9 to TRBJ1-4; D remains ambiguous. V was pared by 1 base and J by 8 bases, with 8 bases between. CDR1 and CDR2 from the germline V gene are SEHNR and FQNEAQ (reference sequence). The length of the CDR3 is 13 residues. The CDR3 DNA reads TGTGCCAGCAGCTTAGTGCCCTTGGAAAAACTGTTTTTT. Amino acids: CASSLVPLEKLFF.

The V call is TRBV11-2, the J call TRBJ2-5; 11 positions match TRBD1. With V trimmed by 3 bases and J by 4 bases, 4 bases remained unmatched. CDR3 length equals 15 residues. The germline gives CDR1 SGHAT, CDR2 FQNNGV. CDR3 sequence reads: CASSFWDRGRETQYF. The CDR3 nucleotides are TGTGCCAGCAGCTTCTGGGACAGGGGGAGAGAGACCCAGTACTTC.

Many counts were recorded for this clone. The gene calls are TRBV27 and TRBJ1-2; D is uncertain. Germline V gene sequence: CDR1 MNHEY, CDR2 SMNVEV (reference sequence). CDR3 size: 17 residues. Trimming stripped 2 bases from V and 13 bases from J, with 29 bases between. This CDR3 reads CASSLEEAFLNTGGLTF. The CDR3 DNA sequence: TGTGCCAGCAGTTTAGAAGAGGCCTTTCTCAATACGGGAGGGCTCACCTTC.

V gene TRBV7-9 combines with J gene TRBJ1-5; no clear D gene. V lost 5 bases and J lost 7, with 12 bases in between. This CDR3 spans 13 amino acids. Germline values: CDR1 SEHNR, CDR2 FQNEAQ (reference sequence). CDR3 protein: CASSRSGGQPQHF. The CDR3 DNA reads as TGTGCCAGCAGCCGATCCGGCGGGCAGCCCCAGCATTTT.

The chain uses TRBV4-1 and TRBJ1-4, with D possibly being TRBD1 (5 bases). With 1 base removed from V and 2 bases from J, the gap between germline ends came to 14 bases. Looked up from germline, CDR1 is MGHRA and CDR2 is YSYEKL. There are 17 residues in the CDR3. As DNA, the CDR3 is TGCGCCAGCAGCCAAGGGGACGGCTCGCAGACTAATGAAAAACTGTTTTTT. As protein: CASSQGDGSQTNEKLFF.

This chain joins TRBV28 and TRBJ2-3, with a possible D match to TRBD2 (6 bases). The germline CDR1 and CDR2 sequences are MDHEN and SYDVKM. The CDR3 loop spans 15 amino acids. V was cut by 5 bases and J by 0 bases, with 12 bases left in between. The CDR3, as DNA: TGTGCCAGCAGTCCCTCCGGGACTAGCACAGATACGCAGTATTTT. This codes for CASSPSGTSTDTQYF.

To note about this clone: Other DNA sequences in this sample translate to the same CDR3. The genes are TRBV29-1 and TRBJ1-5; D gene ambiguous. V shed 4 bases and J shed 0 bases, with 4 bases lying between them. The CDR3 consists of 12 residues. Looked up from germline, CDR1 is SQVTM and CDR2 is ANQGSEA. The CDR3 DNA reads TGCAGCGTTGGTCATAGCAATCAGCCCCAGCATTTT. Translation: CSVGHSNQPQHF.

As DNA, the CDR3 is TGTGCCAGCAGCGGCGTGGCGGGGACGCAGTATTTT. Translated, it gives CASSGVAGTQYF. The rearrangement uses TRBV9 and TRBJ2-3, with D possibly being TRBD2 (6 bases). In germline, CDR1 is SGDLS, CDR2 YYNGEE. CDR3 size: 12 residues. V lost 3 bases, J lost 9 bases, and 11 bases lay in between.

The chain combines TRBV30 with TRBJ1-2; no clear D. V lost 4 bases and J lost 9, with 12 bases in between. This CDR3 contains 11 residues. Germline V gene sequence: CDR1 GTSNPN, CDR2 SVGIG (reference sequence). The CDR3 loop reads CAWNSDFSYTF. The CDR3 coding sequence is TGTGCCTGGAATTCGGACTTTAGCTACACCTTC.

This clone showed up just a few times. V and J are TRBV29-1 and TRBJ2-3; the D is unclear. This CDR3 is 10 amino acids long. The V end was cut by 7 bases, the J end by 6 bases, with 8 bases between. In germline, CDR1 is SQVTM, CDR2 ANQGSEA. CDR3 sequence reads: CSATSDTQYF. CDR3 DNA sequence: TGCAGCGCGACCAGCGATACGCAGTATTTT.

The chain has TRBV27 and TRBJ2-3, with 7 bases identical to TRBD1. This CDR3 comprises 14 residues. Germline loops: CDR1 MNHEY, CDR2 SMNVEV (reference sequence). The V gene end was trimmed by 6 bases and the J gene end by 3 bases; junction bases not matched to a gene: 6. CDR3 residues: CASSPDRVTDTQYF. In DNA form, the CDR3 reads TGTGCCAGCAGCCCCGACAGGGTTACAGATACGCAGTATTTT.